This T cell receptor beta chain was sequenced for a study of blood T cell repertoires in COVID-19 (dated by TCRdb to the early 2020s). For the wider study: The collaborator samples originated in the United States, Italy and Spain and spanned the acute and convalescent phases of COVID-19. The prospective study material was composed of cDNA or gDNA derived from T cells, B-cell-depleted T cells, or PBMCs. Deeply sampled blood TCRbeta repertoires from subjects exposed to, actively infected with, or recovered from COVID-19 were included in the dataset. The repertoires were made available in a free public database intended to serve as a resource for research on the immune response to SARS-CoV-2. Samples were obtained from the ongoing ImmuneRACE study (first 160 participants) and from some 1,300 subjects provided by 6 global collaborators. Nearly every sample came with metadata listing a de-identified subject ID, COVID-19 status, age in years and sex. HLA class I and class II types, where available, came from metadata supplied by the sample provider rather than from assay-based typing. Paper-wide results and their limitations: The amount of clinical and demographic metadata varied by source and participant and was provided uncurated.

On this clone: Its antigen is unknown. No much larger clone exists at a distance of one base, and base qualities are not known.

The CDR3 spans 15 residues, from the cysteine through the phenylalanine. The DNA shown is the 45-base CDR3, in frame from base 1. V trim: 4 bases; J trim: 1 base; unmatched bases: 10. CDR1 and CDR2 are drawn from the germline V gene: SQVTM, ANQGSEA. One collaborating source in Seattle enrolled patients during active infection and followed them longitudinally through the course of disease. Each collaborating institution followed its own protocols to collect whole blood in K2EDTA tubes. For TCRbeta analysis, collaborators shipped samples in one of three forms: frozen whole blood, isolated PBMCs, or DNA extracted from either of those sample types. TCRbeta CDR3 regions were amplified from genomic DNA by means of the immunoSEQ Assay, a bias-controlled multiplex PCR. As for the original processing: Within the assay, amplification of reference gene primers was used to estimate how many nucleated cells each sample contained. Sequence reads were collapsed and filtered to measure the absolute abundance of every unique TCRbeta CDR3 rearrangement. Productive Simpson clonality was computed per sample as the square root of Simpson's diversity index over productive rearrangements. Drawn from immuneACCESS, this table holds only the in-frame rearrangements with V and J called that TCRdb kept. Clones are partly lost; checked studies trace under half to an unresolved V gene and leave the rest unexplained. D and trimming were read from the DNA, whereas the V and J calls and clone size are those reported in that table. The sample table lists roughly 200,000 clones, about four fifths of them with a count of one. 5.5% to 7% of the sample belongs to the ten largest clones.

The specimen was peripheral blood. This clonotype was sampled from a woman in her forties with COVID-19, enrolled during active disease. Recombination connected TRBV29-1 to TRBJ2-7, with 7 middle bases fitting TRBD2. The nucleotides read TGCAGCGTTGGAGTGGGGGGACTAATTTCCTACGAGCAGTACTTC. The resulting protein is CSVGVGGLISYEQYF.